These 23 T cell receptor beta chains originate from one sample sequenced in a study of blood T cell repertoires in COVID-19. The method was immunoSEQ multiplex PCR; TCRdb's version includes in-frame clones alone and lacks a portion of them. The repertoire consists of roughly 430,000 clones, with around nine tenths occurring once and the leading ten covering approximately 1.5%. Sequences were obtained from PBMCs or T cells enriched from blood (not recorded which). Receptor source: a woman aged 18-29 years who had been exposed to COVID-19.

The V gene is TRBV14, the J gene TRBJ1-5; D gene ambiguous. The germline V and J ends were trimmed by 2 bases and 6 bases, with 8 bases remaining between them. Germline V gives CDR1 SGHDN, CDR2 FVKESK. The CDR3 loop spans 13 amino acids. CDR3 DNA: TGTGCCAGCAGCCAATACGAGAGTCAGCCCCAGCATTTT. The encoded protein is CASSQYESQPQHF.

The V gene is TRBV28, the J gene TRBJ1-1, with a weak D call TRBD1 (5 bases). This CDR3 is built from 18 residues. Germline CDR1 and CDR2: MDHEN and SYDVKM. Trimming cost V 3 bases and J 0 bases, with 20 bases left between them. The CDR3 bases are TGTGCCAGCAGTTTGAAGTTTCTTAACAGGCCGATGAACACTGAAGCTTTCTTT. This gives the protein CASSLKFLNRPMNTEAFF.

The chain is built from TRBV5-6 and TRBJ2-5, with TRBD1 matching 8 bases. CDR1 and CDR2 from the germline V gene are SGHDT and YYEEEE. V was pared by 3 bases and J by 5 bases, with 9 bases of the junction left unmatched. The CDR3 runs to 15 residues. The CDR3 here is CASSYRTGPTETQYF. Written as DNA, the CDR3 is TGTGCCAGCAGCTATCGGACAGGGCCAACCGAGACCCAGTACTTC. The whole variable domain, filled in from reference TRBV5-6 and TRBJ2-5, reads DAGVTQSPTHLIKTRGQQVTLRCSPKSGHDTVSWYQQALGQGPQFIFQYYEEEERQRGNFPDRFSGHQFPNYSSELNVNALLLGDSALYLCASSYRTGPTETQYFGPGTRLLVL.

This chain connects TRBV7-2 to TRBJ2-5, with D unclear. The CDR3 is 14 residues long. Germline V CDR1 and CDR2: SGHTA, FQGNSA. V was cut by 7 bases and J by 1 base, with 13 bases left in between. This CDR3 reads CASTTSASQETQYF. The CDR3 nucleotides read TGTGCCAGCACCACCAGCGCAAGCCAAGAGACCCAGTACTTC.

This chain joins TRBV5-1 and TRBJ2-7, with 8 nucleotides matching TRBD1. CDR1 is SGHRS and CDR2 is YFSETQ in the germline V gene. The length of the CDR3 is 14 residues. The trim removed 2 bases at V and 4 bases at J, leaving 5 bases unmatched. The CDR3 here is CASSFPGGEYEQYF. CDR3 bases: TGCGCCAGCAGCTTCCCAGGGGGCGAATACGAGCAGTACTTC.

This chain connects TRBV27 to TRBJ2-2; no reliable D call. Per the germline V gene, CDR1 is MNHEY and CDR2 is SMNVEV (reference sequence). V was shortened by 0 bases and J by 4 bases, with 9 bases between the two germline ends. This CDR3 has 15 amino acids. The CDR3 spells CASSLSIAPTGELFF. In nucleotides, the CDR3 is TGTGCCAGCAGTTTATCCATCGCGCCCACCGGGGAGCTGTTTTTT.

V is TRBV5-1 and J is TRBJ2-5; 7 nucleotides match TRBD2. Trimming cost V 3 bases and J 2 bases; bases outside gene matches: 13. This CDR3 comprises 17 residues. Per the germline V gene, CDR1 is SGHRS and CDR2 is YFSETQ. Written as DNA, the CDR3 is TGCGCCAGCAGCTGGGGGGGAGCAACAATATTTCAAGAGACCCAGTACTTC. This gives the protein CASSWGGATIFQETQYF.

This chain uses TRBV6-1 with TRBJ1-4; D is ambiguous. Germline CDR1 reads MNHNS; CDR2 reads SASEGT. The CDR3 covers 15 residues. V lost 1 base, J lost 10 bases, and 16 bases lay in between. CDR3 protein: CASSEEARSEGKLFF. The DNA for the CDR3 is TGTGCCAGCAGTGAAGAAGCCCGCTCGGAGGGAAAACTGTTTTTT.

CDR3 nucleotide sequence: TGTGCCAGCAGCCCGACTAGCTGGAACTCCTACGAGCAGTACTTC. It is translated as CASSPTSWNSYEQYF. The V and J genes are TRBV7-6 and TRBJ2-7, with 7 bases matching TRBD2. The CDR3 has 15 amino acids. The J segment lost 0 bases and the V segment lost 5 bases, leaving 7 bases of the junction unmatched. Germline lookup yields CDR1 SGHVS and CDR2 FNYEAQ.

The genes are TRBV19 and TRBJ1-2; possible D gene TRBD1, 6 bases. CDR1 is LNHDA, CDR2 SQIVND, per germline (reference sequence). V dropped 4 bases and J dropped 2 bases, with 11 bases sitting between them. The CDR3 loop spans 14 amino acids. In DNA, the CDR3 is TGTGCCAGTAGTACTACAGGGTCGAACTATGGCTACACCTTC. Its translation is CASSTTGSNYGYTF.

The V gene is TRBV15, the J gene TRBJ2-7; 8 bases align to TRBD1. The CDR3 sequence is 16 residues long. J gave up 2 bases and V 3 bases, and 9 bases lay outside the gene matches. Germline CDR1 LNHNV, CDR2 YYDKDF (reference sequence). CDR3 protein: CATSSPTGTGAYEQYF. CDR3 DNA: TGTGCCACCAGCAGCCCAACCGGGACAGGCGCCTACGAGCAGTACTTC.

The CDR3 reads CASSGDSRAYEQYF. CDR3 DNA: TGCGCCAGCAGTGGGGACAGCAGGGCCTACGAGCAGTACTTC. V and J are TRBV10-2 and TRBJ2-7; 7 bases align to TRBD1. The germline gives CDR1 WSHSY, CDR2 SAAADI. CDR3 length: 14 amino acids. J gave up 2 bases and V 4 bases, and 5 bases lay outside the gene matches.

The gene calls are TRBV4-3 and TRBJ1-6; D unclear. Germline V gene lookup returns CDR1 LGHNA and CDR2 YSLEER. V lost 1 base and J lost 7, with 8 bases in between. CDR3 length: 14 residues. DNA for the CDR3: TGCGCCAGCAGCCAAGTGAGAGGAAATTCACCCCTCCACTTT. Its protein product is CASSQVRGNSPLHF.

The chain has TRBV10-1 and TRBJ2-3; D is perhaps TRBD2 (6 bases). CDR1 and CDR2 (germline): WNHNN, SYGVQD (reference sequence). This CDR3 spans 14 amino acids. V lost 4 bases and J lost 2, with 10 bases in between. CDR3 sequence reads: CASSAGRPTDTQYF. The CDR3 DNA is TGCGCCAGCAGTGCGGGGAGGCCCACAGATACGCAGTATTTT.

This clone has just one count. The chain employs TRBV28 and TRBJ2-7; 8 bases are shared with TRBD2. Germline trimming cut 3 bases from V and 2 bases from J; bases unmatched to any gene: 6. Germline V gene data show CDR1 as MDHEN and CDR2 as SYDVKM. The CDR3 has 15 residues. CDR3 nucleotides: TGTGCCAGCAGTTTCCGGGGGGGGGTCACCTACGAGCAGTACTTC. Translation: CASSFRGGVTYEQYF.

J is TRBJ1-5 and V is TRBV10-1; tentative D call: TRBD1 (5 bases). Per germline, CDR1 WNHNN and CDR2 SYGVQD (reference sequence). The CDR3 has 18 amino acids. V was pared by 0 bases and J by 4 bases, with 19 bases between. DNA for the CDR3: TGCGCCAGCAGTGAGTCTGCTGCATCACTCGGGGGAAATCAGCCCCAGCATTTT. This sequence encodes CASSESAASLGGNQPQHF.

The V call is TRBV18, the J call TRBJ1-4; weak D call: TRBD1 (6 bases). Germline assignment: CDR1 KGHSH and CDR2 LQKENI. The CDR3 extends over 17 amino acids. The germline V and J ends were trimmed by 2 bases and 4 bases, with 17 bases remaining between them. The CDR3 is CASSPSPQGGGNEKLFF. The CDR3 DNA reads TGTGCCAGCTCACCATCCCCCCAGGGAGGGGGTAATGAAAAACTGTTTTTT.

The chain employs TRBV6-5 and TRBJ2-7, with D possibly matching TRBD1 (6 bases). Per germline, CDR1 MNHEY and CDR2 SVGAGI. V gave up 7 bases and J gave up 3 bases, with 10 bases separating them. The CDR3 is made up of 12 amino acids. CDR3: CASTPQGYEQYF. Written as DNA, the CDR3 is TGTGCCAGCACCCCACAGGGCTACGAGCAGTACTTC.

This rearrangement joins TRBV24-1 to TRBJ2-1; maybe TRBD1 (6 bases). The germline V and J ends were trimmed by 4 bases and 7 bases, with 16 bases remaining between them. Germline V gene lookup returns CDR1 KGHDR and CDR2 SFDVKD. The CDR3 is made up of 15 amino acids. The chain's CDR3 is CATSEEAGEWNEQFF. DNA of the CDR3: TGTGCCACCAGTGAAGAAGCAGGGGAGTGGAATGAGCAGTTCTTC.

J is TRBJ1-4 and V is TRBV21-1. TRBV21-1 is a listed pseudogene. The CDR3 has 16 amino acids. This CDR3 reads CASSRSPGRREEKLFF. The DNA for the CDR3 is TGTGCCAGCAGCAGATCGCCGGGACGGAGGGAGGAAAAACTGTTTTTT.

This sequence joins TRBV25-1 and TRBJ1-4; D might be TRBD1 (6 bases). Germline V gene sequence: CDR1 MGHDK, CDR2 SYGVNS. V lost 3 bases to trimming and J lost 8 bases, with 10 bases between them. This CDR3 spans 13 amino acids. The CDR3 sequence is CASSEQGKEKLFF. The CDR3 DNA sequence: TGTGCCAGCAGTGAGCAGGGGAAGGAAAAACTGTTTTTT.

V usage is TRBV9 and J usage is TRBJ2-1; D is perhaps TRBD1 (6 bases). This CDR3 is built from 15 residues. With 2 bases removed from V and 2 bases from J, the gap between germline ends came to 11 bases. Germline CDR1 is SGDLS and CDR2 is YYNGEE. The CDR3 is CASSVAGDPYNEQFF. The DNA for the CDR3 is TGTGCCAGCAGCGTGGCAGGGGATCCCTACAATGAGCAGTTCTTC.

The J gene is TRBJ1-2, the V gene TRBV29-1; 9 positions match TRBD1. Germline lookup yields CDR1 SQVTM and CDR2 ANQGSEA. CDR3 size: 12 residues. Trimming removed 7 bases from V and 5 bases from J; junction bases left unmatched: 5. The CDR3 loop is CSAATGGYGYTF. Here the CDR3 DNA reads TGCAGCGCAGCGACAGGGGGATATGGCTACACCTTC.